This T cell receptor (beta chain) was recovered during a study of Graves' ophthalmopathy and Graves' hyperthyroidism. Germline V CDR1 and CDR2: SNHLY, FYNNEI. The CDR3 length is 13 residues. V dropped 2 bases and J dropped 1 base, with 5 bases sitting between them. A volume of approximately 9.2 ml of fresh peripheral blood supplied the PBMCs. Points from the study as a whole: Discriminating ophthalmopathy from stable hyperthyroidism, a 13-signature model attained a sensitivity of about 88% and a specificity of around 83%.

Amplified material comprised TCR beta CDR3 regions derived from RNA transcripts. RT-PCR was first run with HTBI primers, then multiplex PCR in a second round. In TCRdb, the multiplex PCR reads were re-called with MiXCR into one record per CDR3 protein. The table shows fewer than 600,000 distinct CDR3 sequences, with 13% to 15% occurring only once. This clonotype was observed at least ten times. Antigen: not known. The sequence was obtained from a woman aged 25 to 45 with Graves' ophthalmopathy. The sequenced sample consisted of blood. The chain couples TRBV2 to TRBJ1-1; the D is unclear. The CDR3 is CASSEHQNTEAFF. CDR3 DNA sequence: TGTGCCAGCAGTGAACACCAGAACACTGAAGCTTTCTTT.